Listed below are T cell receptor beta chains from one sample, sequenced in a study of T cells after yellow fever vaccination. TCRdb reprocessed the 5' RACE reads via MiXCR and lists one record per CDR3 protein. The repertoire includes 300,000 to 450,000 distinct CDR3 sequences, roughly 6.2% of them detected once, and about 15% sits in the top ten. Sequences were derived from PBMCs, sampled 5 days after the yellow fever booster vaccination. These receptors came from a man younger than 40 who received the YFV17D yellow fever vaccine. The conserved cysteine and the conserved F or W are not part of the CDR3 here. Only some rows state a clone size, as once, few, many or a class for expanded clones.

size: few
length: 12
V: TRBV7-2
J: TRBJ1-6
CDR3: ASSSRQGLSPLH

size: .
length: 12
V: TRBV19
J: TRBJ2-2
CDR3: ASGHKGGTGELF

size: .
length: 10
V: TRBV27
J: TRBJ2-2
CDR3: ASSGGRRELF

size: few
length: 15
V: TRBV9
J: TRBJ2-3
CDR3: ASSVGPTSGRRDTQY

size: few
length: 13
V: TRBV5-1
J: TRBJ2-5
CDR3: ASSLAASGQETQY

size: .
length: 10
V: TRBV29-1
J: TRBJ2-3
CDR3: SAGDSPDTQY

size: .
length: 12
V: TRBV20-1
J: TRBJ1-1
CDR3: SARQPGGNTEAF

size: many
length: 12
V: TRBV6-5
J: TRBJ2-7
CDR3: ASSYVALGNEQY

size: .
length: 10
V: TRBV6-7
J: TRBJ2-7
CDR3: ASSSAHYEQY

size: .
length: 15
V: TRBV4-3
J: TRBJ1-5
CDR3: ASSQDLGTEGYQPQH

size: .
length: 12
V: TRBV5-1
J: TRBJ2-3
CDR3: ASSGLTSTDTQY

size: many
length: 11
V: TRBV12-3/TRBV12-4
J: TRBJ1-3
CDR3: ASRRGAGNTIY

size: .
length: 11
V: TRBV30
J: TRBJ2-1
CDR3: AWTESSYNEQF

size: few
length: 14
V: TRBV6-5
J: TRBJ2-3
CDR3: ASSYSGSTSTDTQY

size: .
length: 11
V: TRBV29-1
J: TRBJ2-5
CDR3: SVKGQLKETQY

size: .
length: 13
V: TRBV9
J: TRBJ2-5
CDR3: ASSVGGASLETQY

size: many
length: 15
V: TRBV11-2
J: TRBJ2-1
CDR3: ASSLVVRTRGYNEQF

size: few
length: 13
V: TRBV7-8
J: TRBJ2-1
CDR3: ASSFTGTSYNEQF

size: many
length: 12
V: TRBV6-5
J: TRBJ2-7
CDR3: ASSYSGGTYEQY

size: .
length: 16
V: TRBV29-1
J: TRBJ2-1
CDR3: SADNGPGGRAIYNEQF

size: few
length: 13
V: TRBV11-2
J: TRBJ2-1
CDR3: ASSGAVSSYNEQF

size: few
length: 11
V: TRBV5-4
J: TRBJ2-1
CDR3: ASSYPGALWQF

size: .
length: 14
V: TRBV29-1
J: TRBJ2-7
CDR3: SVEDGSLLAGGEQY

size: few
length: 13
V: TRBV5-4
J: TRBJ2-2
CDR3: ATHEGGRETGELF

size: .
length: 11
V: TRBV5-1
J: TRBJ1-1
CDR3: ASRSDALSGAF

size: .
length: 12
V: TRBV10-3
J: TRBJ2-3
CDR3: AISRWVGTDTQY

size: .
length: 12
V: TRBV28
J: TRBJ2-5
CDR3: ASLETGAAETQY

size: many
length: 14
V: TRBV12-3/TRBV12-4
J: TRBJ2-2
CDR3: ASSPRRAGNTGELF

size: .
length: 11
V: TRBV7-2
J: TRBJ2-7
CDR3: ANSRGGRYEQY

size: .
length: 10
V: TRBV11-2
J: TRBJ2-4
CDR3: ASSEAGTIQY

size: many
length: 13
V: TRBV4-3
J: TRBJ2-3
CDR3: ASSQDLTSTDTQY

size: few
length: 13
V: TRBV3-1
J: TRBJ2-1
CDR3: ASTPGGKKINEQF

size: few
length: 13
V: TRBV9
J: TRBJ2-3
CDR3: ASGRGETSTDTQY

size: .
length: 12
V: TRBV28
J: TRBJ2-7
CDR3: ASSQVVQVSEQY

size: few
length: 13
V: TRBV7-2
J: TRBJ2-7
CDR3: ASSLASGRTYEQY

size: many
length: 15
V: TRBV21-1
J: TRBJ2-1
CDR3: ASSILAGGGSYNEQF

size: few
length: 14
V: TRBV7-9
J: TRBJ2-1
CDR3: ASSSLGTSGGNEQF

size: many
length: 11
V: TRBV7-7
J: TRBJ2-1
CDR3: ASSYDPYNEQF

size: .
length: 12
V: TRBV7-8
J: TRBJ2-7
CDR3: ASSPKESYYEQY

size: few
length: 13
V: TRBV19
J: TRBJ2-7
CDR3: ASSNGLAGLYEQY

size: many
length: 14
V: TRBV15
J: TRBJ2-1
CDR3: ATSRGGSSPGNEQF

size: few
length: 13
V: TRBV6-2/TRBV6-3
J: TRBJ2-7
CDR3: ASRNGQAYSYEQY

size: few
length: 13
V: TRBV7-2
J: TRBJ2-3
CDR3: ASSGRGGDTDTQY

size: few
length: 12
V: TRBV20-1
J: TRBJ2-1
CDR3: SAYSGTSNNEQF

size: few
length: 13
V: TRBV30
J: TRBJ2-4
CDR3: AWSSTRESGNIQY

size: .
length: 14
V: TRBV20-1
J: TRBJ2-5
CDR3: SAPEPASGRQETQY

size: .
length: 11
V: TRBV30
J: TRBJ2-7
CDR3: AWSVTTSYEQY

size: .
length: 15
V: TRBV23-1
J: TRBJ2-1
CDR3: ASSHAPLGVSYNEQF

size: few
length: 12
V: TRBV20-1
J: TRBJ2-7
CDR3: SASRRDWGGEQY

size: many
length: 17
V: TRBV4-1
J: TRBJ2-3
CDR3: ASSQDYVTSATSTDTQY

size: .
length: 13
V: TRBV7-2
J: TRBJ2-7
CDR3: ASTLGGGVPYEQY

size: .
length: 16
V: TRBV11-2
J: TRBJ2-1
CDR3: ASSAGVGMTRSYNEQF

size: few
length: 15
V: TRBV20-1
J: TRBJ2-3
CDR3: SARPGQGPMGTDTQY